This TCR beta chain was profiled in a study of PD-L1 blockade in urothelial cancer. V shed 3 bases and J 2 bases; nucleotides not matched to a gene: 6. This CDR3 contains 15 residues. The germline gives CDR1 MDHEN, CDR2 SYDVKM. Time point here: peripheral blood 6 weeks after treatment start. Sequenced by immunoSEQ multiplex PCR; TCRdb stores in-frame clones only, minus some. The sample includes about 50,000 clones, more than 80% of them seen just once. The rearrangement joins TRBV28 to TRBJ1-1, with TRBD1 identical over 7 bases. This clonotype was sampled from a man aged 65 to 85 with urothelial cancer. This specimen consisted of PBMCs, obtained around atezolizumab (anti-PD-L1) treatment. CDR3 loop: CASSFPGQVNTEAFF. CDR3 sequence (DNA): TGTGCCAGCAGTTTCCCAGGACAGGTTAACACTGAAGCTTTCTTT.